Given below is one T cell receptor (beta chain) in context. What antigen it recognizes has not been identified. Within one base of it there is no much larger clone, and no base qualities were kept. A distance of 13 bases separates the germline ends of V and J, which lose 6 bases and 4 bases respectively. The germline V gene provides CDR1 MDHEN and CDR2 SYDVKM. The cysteine opens and the phenylalanine closes a CDR3 of 14 amino acids. Only CDR3 DNA is held: 42 bases, read in frame from base 1. This entry comes from a study of blood T cell repertoires in COVID-19 (dated by TCRdb to about 2020). About the investigation overall: Collaborator samples came from the United States, Italy and Spain and covered acute and convalescent phases of COVID-19. The material from the prospective study consisted of cDNA or gDNA derived from T cells, B-cell-depleted T cells, or PBMCs. Subjects who had been exposed to COVID-19, were actively infected with it, or had recovered from it provided the deeply sampled blood TCRbeta repertoires that made up the dataset. A freely available public database, intended as a resource for researchers studying the immune response to SARS-CoV-2, is where the repertoires were released. The samples were drawn from the first 160 participants of the ongoing ImmuneRACE study and from 950 to 1,500 subjects provided by 6 global collaborators. Nearly every sample came with metadata listing a de-identified subject ID, COVID-19 status, age in years and sex. Where available, HLA class I and class II types were taken from metadata supplied by the sample provider and were not determined by assay-based typing.

The immunoSEQ Assay, a bias-controlled multiplex PCR, was used to amplify TCRbeta CDR3 regions from genomic DNA. The study's processing was this. Within the assay, amplification of reference gene primers was used to estimate how many nucleated cells each sample contained. To quantify the absolute abundance of each unique TCRbeta CDR3 rearrangement, sequence reads were collapsed and filtered. For each sample, productive Simpson clonality was calculated as the square root of Simpson's diversity index over productive rearrangements. TCRdb stores this immuneACCESS table with in-frame sequences only. Part of the clones is absent; in the studies checked, under half of the shortfall reflects unresolved V genes, and no reason is known for the rest. The DNA was the basis for D and trimming; V, J and clone size are from that table. The sample data list roughly 200,000 clones, and about 88% of these were observed just once. The ten most abundant clones make up over 15% of the sample.

At one collaborating source in Seattle, patients were enrolled during active infection and were followed longitudinally through the course of disease. Each collaborating institution followed its own protocols to collect whole blood in K2EDTA tubes. Collaborator samples were shipped for TCRbeta analysis as frozen whole blood, isolated PBMCs, or DNA extracted from either sample type. Broader findings and caveats from the paper: The quantity of clinical and demographic metadata differed by source and by participant and was supplied without curation.

This receptor was obtained from a man between 45 and 60 years old with COVID-19, enrolled during active disease. Sequencing was performed on peripheral blood. The V and J genes are TRBV28 and TRBJ2-1, and possibly TRBD1, on 6 matching bases. At the DNA level, the sequence is TGTGCCAGCAGGACGGGGACACCGTACAATGAGCAGTTCTTC. Translated, this gives CASRTGTPYNEQFF.